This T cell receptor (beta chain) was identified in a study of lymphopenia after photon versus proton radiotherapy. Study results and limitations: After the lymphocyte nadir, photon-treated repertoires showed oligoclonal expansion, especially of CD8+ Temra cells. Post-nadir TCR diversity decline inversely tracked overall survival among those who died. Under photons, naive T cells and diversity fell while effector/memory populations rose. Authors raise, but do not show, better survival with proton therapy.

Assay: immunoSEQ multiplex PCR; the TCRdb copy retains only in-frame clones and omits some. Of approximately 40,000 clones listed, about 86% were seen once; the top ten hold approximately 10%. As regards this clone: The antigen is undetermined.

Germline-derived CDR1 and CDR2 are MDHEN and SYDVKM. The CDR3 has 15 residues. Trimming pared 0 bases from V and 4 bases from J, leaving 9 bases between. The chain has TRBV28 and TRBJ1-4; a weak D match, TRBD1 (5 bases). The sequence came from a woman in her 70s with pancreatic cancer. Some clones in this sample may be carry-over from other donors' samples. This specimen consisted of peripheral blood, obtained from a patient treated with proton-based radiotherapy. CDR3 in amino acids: CASSLWQGLNEKLFF. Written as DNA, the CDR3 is TGTGCCAGCAGTTTATGGCAGGGCCTTAATGAAAAACTGTTTTTT.